This is a list of T cell receptor beta chains from one sample in a study of cytomegalovirus exposure and HLA in healthy donors. Some clones are missing from TCRdb's copy, which holds only in-frame ones; the method was immunoSEQ multiplex PCR. This sample's table has more than 45,000 clones. The sequenced material came from PBMCs. The source is a male donor in good health and CMV-seronegative. CDR3s include the opening cysteine and the closing phenylalanine or tryptophan. A D gene is named only where the DNA matches it firmly.

j_call	d_call	v_call	cdr3_nt	cdr3_aa
TRBJ2-2	-	TRBV30	TGTGCCTGGAGGACGAGAATCAGGGGGGAGCTGTTTTTT	CAWRTRIRGELFF
TRBJ1-2	-	TRBV7-9	TGTGCCAGCAGCACCCAGAACTATGGCTACACCTTC	CASSTQNYGYTF
TRBJ1-1	-	TRBV5-1	TGCGCCAGCAGCTTGGGGGATGGACAGCCTGAAGCTTTCTTT	CASSLGDGQPEAFF
TRBJ1-1	-	TRBV5-6	TGTGCCAGCAGCTTGGGGGGAGGGGCCACTGAAGCTTTCTTT	CASSLGGGATEAFF
TRBJ1-6	-	TRBV6-5	TGTGCCAGCAATGAGAGGAACAATTCACCCCTCCACTTT	CASNERNNSPLHF
TRBJ1-1	-	TRBV5-1	TGCGCCAGCAGCTTTGGGACTCTGAACACTGAAGCTTTCTTT	CASSFGTLNTEAFF
TRBJ1-2	-	TRBV5-6	TGTGCCAGCAGCTTGGAGGCAGGATCTGCTAACTATGGCTACACCTTC	CASSLEAGSANYGYTF
TRBJ1-5	-	TRBV6-6	TGTGCCAGCAGCGAAGACAGAACTAATCAGCCCCAGCATTTT	CASSEDRTNQPQHF
TRBJ1-5	TRBD1	TRBV7-9	TGTGCCAGCAGCTCCAGGGGGCTCGATCAGCCCCAGCATTTT	CASSSRGLDQPQHF
TRBJ2-7	-	TRBV5-1	TGCGCCAGCAGCCTCGGACAAATCTACGAGCAGTACTTC	CASSLGQIYEQYF
TRBJ2-7	TRBD1	TRBV6-5	TGTGCCAGCAGTGTACAGGGGGGCAACGAGCAGTACTTC	CASSVQGGNEQYF
TRBJ1-1	TRBD1	TRBV9	TGTGCCAGCAGCGTACCGACAGGGGTGAACACTGAAGCTTTCTTT	CASSVPTGVNTEAFF
TRBJ1-2	-	TRBV7-9	TGTGCCAGCAGCTCCGGGACAGGCTACACCTTC	CASSSGTGYTF
TRBJ2-7	TRBD1	TRBV18	TGTGCCAGCTCACCGGGACAGGGGATCAACGAGCAGTACTTC	CASSPGQGINEQYF
TRBJ2-7	TRBD2	TRBV11-2	TGTGCCAGCAGCTTGCCGGCGGGAGTTACCTACGAGCAGTACTTC	CASSLPAGVTYEQYF